This T cell receptor (beta chain) comes out of a study of CD8+ T cells in alopecia areata (dated by TCRdb to the late 2010s). Study-level background: Treated patients were enrolled in an open-label pilot trial of oral tofacitinib, 5 to 10 mg twice daily, for moderate-to-severe alopecia areata. In humans, TCRbeta sequencing was performed on scalp tissue and on sorted CD4+ and CD8+ peripheral blood T cells from healthy controls and from patients with patchy or totalis/universalis alopecia areata. High-throughput TCRbeta sequencing was used to examine T cell clonal expansion in alopecia areata in both the C3H/HeJ mouse model and human patients. Scalp clonality was compared among normal scalp (n=4), patchy alopecia areata scalp (n=8), and alopecia totalis/universalis scalp (n=8). Patients on tofacitinib were biopsied at baseline and after 4 and 24 weeks of treatment, and several of the patients also had a later scalp biopsy. TCRbeta CDR3 regions were amplified by immunoSEQ multiplex PCR using 35 Vbeta forward and 13 Jbeta reverse primers. RNA was extracted with the PAXgene miRNA kit for fixed scalp, the miRNeasy kit for PBMCs, and the RNeasy kit for mouse skin. Tofacitinib was given for 6 to 18 months, followed by 6 months of follow-up off drug to assess delayed response and recurrence.

Lesional scalp punch biopsies and peripheral blood were collected from alopecia areata patients. PBMCs were isolated by density centrifugation and stained for CD3, CD4 and CD8, and CD4+ and CD8+ T cells were sorted on a FACSAria. The V end gives up 3 bases and the J end 10 bases, leaving 9 bases in the junction not matched to a gene. As encoded in the germline V gene (reference sequence), CDR1 is SGHNT while CDR2 is YYREEE. From the cysteine up to the phenylalanine, the CDR3 has a length of 15 residues. Only the CDR3 part of the read is kept: 45 bases, read in frame from the first base. This clone was seen only a few times. No cognate antigen has been identified for it. No base quality values were provided; no much bigger clone lies one nucleotide off. Libraries were prepared through the immunoSEQ multiplex PCR assay. RNA was extracted from all samples and reverse transcribed into cDNA, which served as template for TCR sequencing. First-strand cDNA was synthesized using SuperScript III with a 2:1 mix of oligo-dT and random hexamers. Amplification bias was assessed with a synthetic immune receptor repertoire, and residual bias was removed computationally. As for the authors' bioinformatics: Raw reads were preprocessed to remove errors, and CDR3 was defined according to IMGT conventions as the region from the conserved cysteine to phenylalanine. Clonality was computed by normalizing Shannon entropy by log2 of the number of productive unique TCRs and subtracting the result from 1. Scalp TCRbeta sequences were cross-referenced with sorted blood CD4 and CD8 repertoires so that the CD4 or CD8 identity of scalp clones could be inferred. TCRdb holds this immuneACCESS table with in-frame rearrangements only. Some clones are missing; in checked studies, unresolved V genes explain under half, and the rest has no known cause. D and trimming come from the DNA, and the V and J calls and clone size come from that table. For this sample the table gives about 98,000 clones, of which 35% to 50% were detected only once. Approximately 0.79% of the sample is held by the ten biggest clonotypes.

What the work shows at the level of the full study, not this receptor alone: Lesional scalp, especially in alopecia totalis/universalis, showed higher clonality and more expanded CD8+ clones than normal scalp, suggesting antigenic drive. Shared TCR sequences between patients were less evident than in mice, which may be partly attributable to HLA diversity in the patient population. Unlike mouse skin, which is dominated by gammadelta T cells, normal human skin has resident alphabeta T cells that are also sequenced, and this complicates analysis of the scalp TCR repertoire.

Recombination connected TRBV5-4 to TRBJ2-1, with 11 junctional bases fitting TRBD2. The TCR sequence derives from a human donor with alopecia areata. Sequenced material: CD4+ T cells sorted from blood. The DNA reads TGTGCCAGCAGCTCCTTAGCGGGAGGGCTAAACGAGCAGTTCTTC. Translated, it reads CASSSLAGGLNEQFF.